Listed below are T cell receptor beta chains from one sample, sequenced in a study of tumor-infiltrating lymphocytes in primary liver carcinoma. TCRdb recomputed calls from the multiplex PCR reads with MiXCR, one row per CDR3 protein. The data contain around 190,000 distinct CDR3 sequences, around four fifths of them singletons. The sequenced sample was tumor tissue from primary liver carcinoma. The receptors here all came from a man in his forties with primary liver carcinoma and hepatitis B virus infection. Each CDR3 is given with its conserved first and last residue. D genes are given only for firm matches. Rows give clone size only sometimes, using once, few, many, or a class for an expanded clone.

TRBD2	TRBV11-1	.	TRBJ2-4	CGSSFPGISGTKNIQYF	TGTGGCAGTAGTTTTCCCGGGATTAGCGGGACCAAAAACATTCAGTACTTC
.	TRBV6-2/TRBV6-3	.	TRBJ1-1	CASSYSPYRVGAEAFF	TGTGCCAGCAGCTACTCACCTTACAGGGTGGGGGCTGAAGCTTTCTTT
.	TRBV29-1	.	TRBJ2-2	CSVGGRRTRELFF	TGCAGCGTTGGAGGGAGGCGGACCAGGGAGCTGTTTTTT
.	TRBV4-1	.	TRBJ2-5	CASSQDETENQYF	TGCGCCAGCAGCCAAGACGAAACTGAGAACCAGTACTTC
TRBD2	TRBV12-3/TRBV12-4	.	TRBJ2-5	CAISLAGVEAHYF	TGTGCCATCAGTTTAGCGGGGGTAGAGGCCCATTACTTC
TRBD2	TRBV29-1	.	TRBJ2-5	CSVGGPGRLQDSQYF	TGTAGCGTTGGGGGACCCGGGAGGCTCCAAGATAGCCAGTACTTC
TRBD1	TRBV11-1	.	TRBJ2-7	CAGSLRTGVYEQYF	TGTGCCGGCAGCTTACGGACAGGCGTCTACGAACAGTATTTC
.	TRBV4-3	.	TRBJ2-1	CASSQDLHRAYYNEQFF	TGCGCCAGCAGCCAAGATCTGCATAGGGCGTACTACAATGAGCAGTTCTTC
.	TRBV4-1	.	TRBJ2-2	CASSPQRGVLNTRELFF	TGCGCCAGCAGCCCCCAAAGAGGGGTCCTAAACACCCGGGAGCTGTTTTTT
.	TRBV6-2/TRBV6-3	.	TRBJ2-7	CASSYLTGRNTYEQYF	TGTGCTAGCAGTTACTTAACGGGGAGGAACACCTACGAGCAGTACTTC
.	TRBV12-3/TRBV12-4	.	TRBJ1-2	CASSLTVPPGGYTF	TGTGCCAGCAGTCTAACGGTCCCGCCGGGTGGCTACACCTTC
.	TRBV30	.	TRBJ2-2	CAWRSQEDTGELFF	TGTGCCTGGAGAAGTCAGGAGGACACCGGGGAACTGTTTTTT
TRBD2	TRBV7-8	.	TRBJ2-3	CTSSLGLVGENTQYF	TGTACCAGCAGCTTGGGACTAGTGGGAGAGAATACGCAGTATTTT
.	TRBV5-1	many	TRBJ2-2	CASRLGSGELFF	TGCGCCAGCAGATTAGGCTCCGGGGAGCTGTTTTTT
.	TRBV29-1	.	TRBJ2-7	CSSMTSGTGTPYVLYF	TGCAGCTCCATGACATCTGGGACCGGCACTCCCTACGTGCTGTACTTC
.	TRBV6-2/TRBV6-3	.	TRBJ1-1	CASSYSGQRSEAFF	TGTGCCAGCAGTTACTCGGGACAAAGGAGTGAAGCTTTCTTC
.	TRBV7-3	few	TRBJ2-3	CASSPVGPDTQYF	TGTGCCAGCAGCCCGGTCGGCCCAGATACGCAGTATTTT
TRBD2	TRBV5-4	.	TRBJ2-1	CANSWGGNEHFF	TGTGCCAACAGCTGGGGAGGGAATGAGCACTTCTTC
TRBD1	TRBV11-2	.	TRBJ2-7	CASSIRWTGGNEQYF	TGTGCCAGCAGCATAAGATGGACAGGGGGAAACGAGCAGTACTTC